The entry below gives a single T cell receptor beta chain sequence along with its context. Its antigen remains unknown. V shed 3 bases, J shed 7 bases, and the junction held 8 bases outside the gene matches. The CDR3 runs 16 residues. Germline values: CDR1 LNHDA, CDR2 SQIVND (reference sequence). The data were taken from a study of cytomegalovirus exposure and HLA in healthy donors. Study context: HLA-typed donors contributed approximately 86 million unique TCRs, which were held in an early data release.

Study-wide results and limits: After further analysis at a later stage, around 17,000 TCR beta sequences were associated with HLA alleles at 0.05 false discovery rate. Later analysis associated a missense DCLRE1C variant with TCR beta V- and J-gene trimming. Analyzed later, most CMV-associated TCR beta chains appeared HLA-restricted.

The PCR made use of 60 Vbeta and 13 Jbeta primers. The repertoire was sequenced with immunoSEQ multiplex PCR; TCRdb's copy has only in-frame clones and lacks some. The table includes about 250,000 clones, about three quarters detected once. The V and J genes are TRBV19 and TRBJ2-1; TRBD2 aligns across 11 bases. Specimen: PBMCs. This sequence was found in a boy younger than 18 in good health and CMV-seronegative. The CDR3 DNA is TGTGCCAGTAGTATCGGGAGACTAGCGGGAATGAATGAGCAGTTCTTC. It codes for CASSIGRLAGMNEQFF.